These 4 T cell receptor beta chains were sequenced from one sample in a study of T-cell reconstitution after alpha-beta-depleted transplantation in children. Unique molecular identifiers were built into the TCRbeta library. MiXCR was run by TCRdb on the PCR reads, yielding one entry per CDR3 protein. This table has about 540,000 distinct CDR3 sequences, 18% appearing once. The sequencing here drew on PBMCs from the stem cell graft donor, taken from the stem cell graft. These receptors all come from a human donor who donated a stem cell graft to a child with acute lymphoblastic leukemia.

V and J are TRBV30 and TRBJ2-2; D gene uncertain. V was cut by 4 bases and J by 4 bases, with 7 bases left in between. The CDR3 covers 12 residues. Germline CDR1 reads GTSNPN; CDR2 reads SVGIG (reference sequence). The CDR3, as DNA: TGTGCCTGGACATTGGGCACCGGGGAGCTGTTTTTT. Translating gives CAWTLGTGELFF.

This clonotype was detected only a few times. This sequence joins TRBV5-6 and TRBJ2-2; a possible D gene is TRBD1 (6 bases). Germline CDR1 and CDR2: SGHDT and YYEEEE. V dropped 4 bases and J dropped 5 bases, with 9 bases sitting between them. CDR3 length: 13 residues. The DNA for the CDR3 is TGTGCCAGCAGCATTCAGGGGACCGGGGAGCTGTTTTTT. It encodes CASSIQGTGELFF.

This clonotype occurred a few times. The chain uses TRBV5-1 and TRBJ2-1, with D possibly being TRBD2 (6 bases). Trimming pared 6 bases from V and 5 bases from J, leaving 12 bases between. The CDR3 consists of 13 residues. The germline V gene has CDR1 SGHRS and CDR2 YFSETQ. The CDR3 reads CASTTGADNEQFF. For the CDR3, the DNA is TGCGCCAGCACCACGGGAGCGGACAATGAGCAGTTCTTC.

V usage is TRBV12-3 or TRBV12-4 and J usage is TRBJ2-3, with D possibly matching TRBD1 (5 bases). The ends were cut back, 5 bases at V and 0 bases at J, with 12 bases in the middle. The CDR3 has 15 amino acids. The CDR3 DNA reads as TGTGCCAGCAGTATCCCGGACACGAGCACAGATACGCAGTATTTT. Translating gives CASSIPDTSTDTQYF.